The 13 T cell receptor beta chains reported below all come from one sample, sequenced in a study of blood T cell repertoires in COVID-19. Only in-frame clones appear in the TCRdb table, and some are missing; sequencing was by immunoSEQ multiplex PCR. The sample lists about 670,000 clones, around 90% seen once, with approximately 0.25% in the top ten. Sequencing was done on a sample of peripheral blood. Receptors originate from a woman aged 18-29 years with acute or convalescent COVID-19.

This chain connects TRBV10-3 to TRBJ1-6; no definite D call. Germline V lookup: CDR1 ENHRY, CDR2 SYGVKD. Deletions cut 6 bases from V and 9 bases from J, with 12 bases between. CDR3 length: 13 amino acids. In DNA, the CDR3 is TGTGCCATCAGCCAAGGCGGGCTTTCACCCCTCCACTTT. Translating gives CAISQGGLSPLHF.

With respect to this clone: The sample has other DNA sequences that encode this CDR3 too. V usage is TRBV9 and J usage is TRBJ1-1; D remains ambiguous. Germline CDR1 is SGDLS and CDR2 is YYNGEE. The V end was cut by 2 bases, the J end by 0 bases, with 5 bases between. This CDR3 has 13 amino acids. The CDR3 DNA is TGTGCCAGCAGCGTTTTCATGAACACTGAAGCTTTCTTT. Amino acids: CASSVFMNTEAFF.

The chain employs TRBV7-7 and TRBJ2-5; 9 nucleotides line up with TRBD1. Germline CDR1 is SSHAT and CDR2 is FNYEAQ (reference sequence). The CDR3 loop spans 15 amino acids. V was pared by 10 bases and J by 3 bases, with 12 bases of the junction left unmatched. DNA for the CDR3: TGTGCCACCCTACCCGGACAGGGGACTAAAGAGACCCAGTACTTC. It encodes CATLPGQGTKETQYF.

The chain couples TRBV29-1 to TRBJ1-5; D is unresolved. This CDR3 is 14 amino acids long. The ends were cut back, 7 bases at V and 3 bases at J, with 16 bases in the middle. CDR1 and CDR2 (germline): SQVTM, ANQGSEA. CDR3 sequence: CSAVSGPFNQPQHF. CDR3 coding DNA: TGCAGCGCTGTCAGTGGGCCGTTCAATCAGCCCCAGCATTTT.

V gene TRBV11-3 combines with J gene TRBJ1-1; 7 bases match TRBD1. The V and J ends lost 3 bases and 2 bases, in that order; junction bases with no gene match: 3. The CDR3 is 14 amino acids. The germline CDR1 and CDR2 sequences are SGHNT and YENEEA. For the CDR3, the DNA is TGTGCCAGCAGCTTGGGGACAGATAACACTGAAGCTTTCTTT. Residues: CASSLGTDNTEAFF. Filled out from reference TRBV11-3 and TRBJ1-1, the complete variable domain reads EAGVVQSPRYKIIEKKQPVAFWCNPISGHNTLYWYLQNLGQGPELLIRYENEEAVDDSQLPKDRFSAERLKGVDSTLKIQPAELGDSAVYLCASSLGTDNTEAFFGQGTRLTVV.

This clone was found a few times. V gene TRBV5-8 combines with J gene TRBJ1-5; no reliable D call. Germline V CDR1 and CDR2: SGHTS, YDEGEE. Deletions cut 0 bases from V and 5 bases from J, with 12 bases between. There are 15 residues in the CDR3. CDR3 residues: CASSLEQNRYQPQHF. The CDR3 DNA is TGTGCCAGCAGCTTGGAACAGAACCGCTATCAGCCCCAGCATTTT.

The chain uses TRBV3-1 (or the pseudogene TRBV3-2) and TRBJ2-3; 14 nucleotides agree with TRBD2. The germline gives CDR1 LGHDT, CDR2 YNNKEL (reference sequence). CDR3 size: 15 residues. V dropped 9 bases and J dropped 5; count of bases not matched to a gene: 7. The CDR3 here is CASQTSGGALDTQYF. The CDR3 bases are TGTGCCAGTCAGACTAGCGGGGGGGCCTTAGATACGCAGTATTTT.

This clone was seen just once. This chain joins TRBV9 and TRBJ2-2, with TRBD2 identical over 8 bases. After removal of 6 bases from V and 0 bases from J, the junction contained 13 bases not matched to a gene. CDR1 SGDLS and CDR2 YYNGEE come from the germline V gene. The CDR3 sequence is 18 residues long. Written as DNA, the CDR3 is TGTGCCAGCACGGGGGTAGCGGGGAAGCCAGCGAACACCGGGGAGCTGTTTTTT. Translating gives CASTGVAGKPANTGELFF.

This chain links TRBV7-8 with TRBJ2-1; the match to TRBD2 covers 8 bases. The V and J ends lost 2 bases and 8 bases, in that order; junction bases with no gene match: 11. CDR1 and CDR2 from the germline V gene are SGHVS and FQNEAQ. The CDR3 has 16 residues. CDR3 sequence reads: CASSLWAGGVRHEQFF. CDR3 bases: TGTGCCAGCAGCTTATGGGCGGGGGGCGTAAGACATGAGCAGTTCTTC.

V gene TRBV24-1 combines with J gene TRBJ1-2; D perhaps matches TRBD1 (5 bases). Deletions cut 3 bases from V and 8 bases from J, with 15 bases between. This CDR3 has 14 amino acids. Germline loops: CDR1 KGHDR, CDR2 SFDVKD. CDR3 residues: CATSDREGMRGYTF. CDR3 in DNA: TGTGCCACCAGTGATAGGGAGGGGATGAGAGGCTACACCTTC.

CDR3 sequence (DNA): TGTGCCAGCAGTCCTTCCTGGACAGGGGGACAGTACTTC. This gives the protein CASSPSWTGGQYF. This chain links TRBV2 with TRBJ2-7, with 10 bases matching TRBD1. Germline-derived CDR1 and CDR2 are SNHLY and FYNNEI. Unmatched junction bases numbered 8, after V lost 5 bases and J lost 10 bases. The CDR3 extends over 13 amino acids.

The rearrangement joins TRBV5-1 to TRBJ2-3, with 9 positions matching TRBD2. This CDR3 region has 18 residues. V lost 3 bases to trimming and J lost 1 base; unmatched junction nucleotides: 12. Germline V CDR1 and CDR2: SGHRS, YFSETQ. CDR3 residues: CASSSSPRLAVGTDTQYF. CDR3 DNA: TGCGCCAGCAGCTCGAGCCCCCGACTAGCGGTGGGCACAGATACGCAGTATTTT. Drawing the rest from reference TRBV5-1 and TRBJ2-3, the complete variable domain is KAGVTQTPRYLIKTRGQQVTLSCSPISGHRSVSWYQQTPGQGLQFLFEYFSETQRNKGNFPGRFSGRQFSNSRSEMNVSTLELGDSALYLCASSSSPRLAVGTDTQYFGPGTRLTVL.

The J gene is TRBJ1-1, the V gene TRBV7-9, with D perhaps matching TRBD1 (5 bases). This CDR3 has 14 amino acids. CDR1 SEHNR and CDR2 FQNEAQ come from the germline V gene (reference sequence). With 1 base removed from V and 7 bases from J, the gap between germline ends came to 13 bases. This CDR3 reads CASSLVRGDFEAFF. CDR3 DNA: TGTGCCAGCAGCTTAGTACGGGGGGATTTTGAAGCTTTCTTT.